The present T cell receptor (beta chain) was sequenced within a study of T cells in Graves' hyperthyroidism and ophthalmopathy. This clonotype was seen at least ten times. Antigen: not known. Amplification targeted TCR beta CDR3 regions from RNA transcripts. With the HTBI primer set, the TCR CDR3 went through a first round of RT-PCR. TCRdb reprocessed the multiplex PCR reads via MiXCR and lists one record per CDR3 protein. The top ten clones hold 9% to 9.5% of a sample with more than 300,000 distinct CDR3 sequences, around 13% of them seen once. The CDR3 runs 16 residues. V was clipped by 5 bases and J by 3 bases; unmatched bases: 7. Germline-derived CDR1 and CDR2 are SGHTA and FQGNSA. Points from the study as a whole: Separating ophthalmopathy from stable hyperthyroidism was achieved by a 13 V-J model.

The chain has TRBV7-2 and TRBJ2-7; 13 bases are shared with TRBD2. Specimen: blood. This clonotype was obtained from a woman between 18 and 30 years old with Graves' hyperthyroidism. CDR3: CASSHGLAGEVYEQYF. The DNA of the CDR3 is TGTGCCAGCAGCCACGGACTAGCGGGAGAGGTCTACGAGCAGTACTTC.